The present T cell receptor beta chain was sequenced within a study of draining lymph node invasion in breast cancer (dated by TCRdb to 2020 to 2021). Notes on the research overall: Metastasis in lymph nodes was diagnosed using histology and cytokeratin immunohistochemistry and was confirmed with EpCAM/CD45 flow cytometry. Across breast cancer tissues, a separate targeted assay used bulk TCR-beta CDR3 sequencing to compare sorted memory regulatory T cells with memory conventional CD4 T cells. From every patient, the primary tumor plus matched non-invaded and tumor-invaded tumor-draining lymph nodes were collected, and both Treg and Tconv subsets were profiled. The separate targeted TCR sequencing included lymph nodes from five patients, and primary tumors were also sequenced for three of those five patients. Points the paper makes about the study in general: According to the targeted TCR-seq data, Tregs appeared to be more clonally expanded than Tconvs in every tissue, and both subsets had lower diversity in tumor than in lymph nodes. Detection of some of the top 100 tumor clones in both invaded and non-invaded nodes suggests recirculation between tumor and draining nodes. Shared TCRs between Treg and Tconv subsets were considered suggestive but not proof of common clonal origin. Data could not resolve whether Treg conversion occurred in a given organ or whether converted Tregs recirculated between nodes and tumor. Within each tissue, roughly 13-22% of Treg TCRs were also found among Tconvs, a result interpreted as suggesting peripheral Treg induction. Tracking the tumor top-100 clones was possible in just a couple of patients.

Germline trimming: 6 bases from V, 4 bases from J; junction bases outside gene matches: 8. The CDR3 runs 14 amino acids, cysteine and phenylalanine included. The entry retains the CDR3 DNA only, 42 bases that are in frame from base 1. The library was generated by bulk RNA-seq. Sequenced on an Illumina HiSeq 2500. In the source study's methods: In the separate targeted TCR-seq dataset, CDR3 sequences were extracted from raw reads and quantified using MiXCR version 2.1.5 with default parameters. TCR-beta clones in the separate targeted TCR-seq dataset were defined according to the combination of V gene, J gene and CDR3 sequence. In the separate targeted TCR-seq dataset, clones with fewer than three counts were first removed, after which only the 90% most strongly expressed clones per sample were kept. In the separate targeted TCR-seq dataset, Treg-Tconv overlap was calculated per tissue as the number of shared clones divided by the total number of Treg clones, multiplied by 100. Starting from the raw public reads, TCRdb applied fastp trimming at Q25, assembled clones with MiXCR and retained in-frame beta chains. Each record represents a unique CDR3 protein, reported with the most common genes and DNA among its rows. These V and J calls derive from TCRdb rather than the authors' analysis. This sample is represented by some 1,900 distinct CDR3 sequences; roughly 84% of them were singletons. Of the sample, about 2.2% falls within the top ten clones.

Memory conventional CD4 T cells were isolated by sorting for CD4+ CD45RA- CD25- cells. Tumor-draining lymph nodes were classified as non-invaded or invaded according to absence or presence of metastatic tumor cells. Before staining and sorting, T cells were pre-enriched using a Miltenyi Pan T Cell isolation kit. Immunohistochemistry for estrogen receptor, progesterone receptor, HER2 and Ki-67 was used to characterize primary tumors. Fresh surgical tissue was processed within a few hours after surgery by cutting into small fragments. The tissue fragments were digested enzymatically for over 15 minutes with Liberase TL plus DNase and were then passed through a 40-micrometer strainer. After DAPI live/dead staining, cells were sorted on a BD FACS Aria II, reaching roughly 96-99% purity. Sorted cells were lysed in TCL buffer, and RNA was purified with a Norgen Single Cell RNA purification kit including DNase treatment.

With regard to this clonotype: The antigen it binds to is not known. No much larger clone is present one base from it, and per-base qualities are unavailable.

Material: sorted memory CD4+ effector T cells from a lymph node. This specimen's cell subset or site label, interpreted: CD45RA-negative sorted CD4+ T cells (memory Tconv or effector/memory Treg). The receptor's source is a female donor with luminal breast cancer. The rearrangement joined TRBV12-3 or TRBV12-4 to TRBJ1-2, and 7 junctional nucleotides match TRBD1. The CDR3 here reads CASRPTGERYGYTF. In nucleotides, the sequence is TGTGCCAGCAGACCTACAGGGGAGCGCTATGGCTACACCTTC.